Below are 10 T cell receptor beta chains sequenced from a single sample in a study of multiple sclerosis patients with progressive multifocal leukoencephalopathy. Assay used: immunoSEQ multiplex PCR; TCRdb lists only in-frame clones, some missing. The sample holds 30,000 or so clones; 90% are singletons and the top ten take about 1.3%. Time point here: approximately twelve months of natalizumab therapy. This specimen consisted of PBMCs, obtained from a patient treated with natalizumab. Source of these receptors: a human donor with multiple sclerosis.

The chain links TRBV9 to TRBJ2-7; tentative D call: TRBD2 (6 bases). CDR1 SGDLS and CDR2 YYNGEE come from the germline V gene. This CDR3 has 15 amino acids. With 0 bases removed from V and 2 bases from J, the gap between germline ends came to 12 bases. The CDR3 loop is CASSVGPSAAYEQYF. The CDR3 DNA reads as TGTGCCAGCAGCGTAGGACCTAGCGCAGCCTACGAGCAGTACTTC.

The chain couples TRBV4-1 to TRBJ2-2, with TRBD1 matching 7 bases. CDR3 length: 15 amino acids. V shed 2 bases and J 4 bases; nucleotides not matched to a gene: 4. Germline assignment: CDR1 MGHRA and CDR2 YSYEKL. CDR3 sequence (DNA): TGCGCCAGCAGCCAATACGGACAGGCCACCGGGGAGCTGTTTTTT. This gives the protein CASSQYGQATGELFF.

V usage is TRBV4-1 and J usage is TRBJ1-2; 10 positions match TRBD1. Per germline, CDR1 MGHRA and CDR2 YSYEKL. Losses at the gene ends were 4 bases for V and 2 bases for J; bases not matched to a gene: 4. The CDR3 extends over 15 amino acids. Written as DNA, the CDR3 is TGCGCCAGCAGCCCGCCGGGACAGGGGAACTATGGCTACACCTTC. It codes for CASSPPGQGNYGYTF.

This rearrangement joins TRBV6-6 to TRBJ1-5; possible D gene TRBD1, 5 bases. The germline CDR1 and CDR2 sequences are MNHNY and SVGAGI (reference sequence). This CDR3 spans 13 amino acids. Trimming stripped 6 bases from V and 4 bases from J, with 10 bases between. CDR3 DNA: TGTGCCAGCAGACAGGCTTCAAATCAGCCCCAGCATTTT. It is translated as CASRQASNQPQHF.

CDR3 in DNA: TGTGCCAGCAGTGACCGCGGGGGTAATTCACCCCTCCACTTT. Protein: CASSDRGGNSPLHF. The J gene is TRBJ1-6, the V gene TRBV6-5; the D gene is possibly TRBD1 (5 bases). Germline CDR1 MNHEY, CDR2 SVGAGI. The length of the CDR3 is 14 residues. V was clipped by 5 bases and J by 6 bases, with 11 bases between them.

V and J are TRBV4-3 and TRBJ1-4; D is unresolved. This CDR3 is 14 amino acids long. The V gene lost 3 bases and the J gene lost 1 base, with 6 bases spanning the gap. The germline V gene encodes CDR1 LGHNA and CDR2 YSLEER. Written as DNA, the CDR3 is TGCGCCAGCAGCCATAGGCAAACTAATGAAAAACTGTTTTTT. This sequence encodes CASSHRQTNEKLFF.

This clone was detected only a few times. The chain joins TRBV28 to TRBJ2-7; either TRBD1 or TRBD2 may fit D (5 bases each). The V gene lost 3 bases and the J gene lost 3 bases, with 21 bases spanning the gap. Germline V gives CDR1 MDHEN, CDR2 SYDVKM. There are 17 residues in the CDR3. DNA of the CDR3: TGTGCCAGCAGTTTTTCAACGGGACGCGGACCGAACTACGAGCAGTACTTC. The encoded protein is CASSFSTGRGPNYEQYF.

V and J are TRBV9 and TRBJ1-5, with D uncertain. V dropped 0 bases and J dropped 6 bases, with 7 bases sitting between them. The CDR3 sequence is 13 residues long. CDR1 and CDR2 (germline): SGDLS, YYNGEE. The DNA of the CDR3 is TGTGCCAGCAGCGTAGAGGAGGGTCAGCCCCAGCATTTT. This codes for CASSVEEGQPQHF. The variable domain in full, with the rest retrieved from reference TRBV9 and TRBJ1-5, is DSGVTQTPKHLITATGQRVTLRCSPRSGDLSVYWYQQSLDQGLQFLIQYYNGEERAKGNILERFSAQQFPDLHSELNLSSLELGDSALYFCASSVEEGQPQHFGDGTRLSIL.

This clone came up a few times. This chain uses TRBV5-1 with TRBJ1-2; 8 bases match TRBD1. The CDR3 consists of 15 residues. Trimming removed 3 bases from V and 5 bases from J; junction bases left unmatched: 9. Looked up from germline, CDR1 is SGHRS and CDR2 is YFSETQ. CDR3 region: CASSSRQGQGYGYTF. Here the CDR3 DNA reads TGCGCCAGCAGCTCCCGACAGGGGCAGGGTTATGGCTACACCTTC. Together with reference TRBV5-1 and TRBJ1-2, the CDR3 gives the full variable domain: KAGVTQTPRYLIKTRGQQVTLSCSPISGHRSVSWYQQTPGQGLQFLFEYFSETQRNKGNFPGRFSGRQFSNSRSEMNVSTLELGDSALYLCASSSRQGQGYGYTFGSGTRLTVV.

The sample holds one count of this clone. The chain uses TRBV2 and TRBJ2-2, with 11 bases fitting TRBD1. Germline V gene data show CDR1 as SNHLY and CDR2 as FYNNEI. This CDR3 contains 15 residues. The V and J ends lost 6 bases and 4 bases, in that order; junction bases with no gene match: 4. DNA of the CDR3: TGTGCCAGCAGAAGGACAGGGGGCATCACCGGGGAGCTGTTTTTT. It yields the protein CASRRTGGITGELFF.